Given below is one TCR beta chain in context. Assay: immunoSEQ multiplex PCR; the TCRdb copy retains only in-frame clones and omits some. The table includes about 83,000 clones, approximately 84% detected once. These data originate in a study of OX40 agonist ivuxolimab in advanced cancers. This specimen was CD4+ or CD8+ T cells sorted from blood, taken in a trial of the OX40 agonist ivuxolimab. The clonotype originates from an adult with an advanced solid tumor such as melanoma, head and neck, liver or kidney cancer.

Here the CDR3 DNA reads TGTGCCAGCAGGAAGGGACAGGGGGCTTACGAGCAGTACTTC. Protein product: CASRKGQGAYEQYF. The rearrangement links TRBV6-6 to TRBJ2-7, with 12 bases lining up with TRBD1. The V segment lost 6 bases and the J segment 4 bases; nucleotides outside the gene matches: 4. The length of the CDR3 is 14 residues. From germline, CDR1 is MNHNY and CDR2 SVGAGI (reference sequence).